The clone carrying this TCR beta chain was seen many times. The antigen is not known. CDR3 length: 14 amino acids. J was trimmed by 6 bases and V by 6 bases; bases with no gene match: 4. CDR1 is ENHRY and CDR2 is SYGVKD in the germline V gene. Here immunoSEQ multiplex PCR was the method, and the copy in TCRdb shows in-frame clones only, minus some. This repertoire holds about 24,000 clones, and none appear only once. The record originates from a study of T cells after posttransplantation cyclophosphamide. Findings and limits, study-wide: Donor-recipient repertoire similarity was low at 1-2 months, rising over year one.

This clonotype was obtained from a woman aged 60 to 75 in good health, CMV-negative, and a related stem cell transplant donor. The chain uses TRBV10-3 and TRBJ2-2, with TRBD1 matching over 10 bases. The sample was PBMCs. Here the CDR3 reads CAIRGQGDAGELFF. The CDR3 DNA reads TGTGCCATCAGAGGACAGGGGGATGCCGGGGAGCTGTTTTTT.